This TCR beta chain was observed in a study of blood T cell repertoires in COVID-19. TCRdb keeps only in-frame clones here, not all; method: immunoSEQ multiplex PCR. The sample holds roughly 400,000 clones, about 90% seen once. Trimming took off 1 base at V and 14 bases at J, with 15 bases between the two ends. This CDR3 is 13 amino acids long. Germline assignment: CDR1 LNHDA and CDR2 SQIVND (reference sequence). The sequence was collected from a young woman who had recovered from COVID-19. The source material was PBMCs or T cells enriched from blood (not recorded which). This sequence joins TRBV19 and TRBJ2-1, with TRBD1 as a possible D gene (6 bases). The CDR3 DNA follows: TGTGCCAGTAGTATAGCAGGACAGCAATCAAAGTTCTTC. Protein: CASSIAGQQSKFF.